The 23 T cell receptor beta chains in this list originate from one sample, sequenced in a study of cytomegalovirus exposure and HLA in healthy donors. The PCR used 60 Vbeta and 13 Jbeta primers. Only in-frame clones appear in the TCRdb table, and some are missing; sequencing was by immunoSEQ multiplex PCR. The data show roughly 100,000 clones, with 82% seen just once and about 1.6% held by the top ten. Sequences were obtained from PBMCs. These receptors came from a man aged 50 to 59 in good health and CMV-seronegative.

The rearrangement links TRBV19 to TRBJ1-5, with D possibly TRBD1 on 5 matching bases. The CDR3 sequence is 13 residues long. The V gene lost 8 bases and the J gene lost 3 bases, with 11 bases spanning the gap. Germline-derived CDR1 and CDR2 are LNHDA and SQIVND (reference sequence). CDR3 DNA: TGTGCCAGTGGGGTACAGGACAATCAGCCCCAGCATTTT. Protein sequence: CASGVQDNQPQHF.

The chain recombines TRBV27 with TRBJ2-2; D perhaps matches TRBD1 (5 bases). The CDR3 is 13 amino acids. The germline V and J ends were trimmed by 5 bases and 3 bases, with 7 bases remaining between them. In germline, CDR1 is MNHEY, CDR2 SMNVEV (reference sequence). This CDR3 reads CASSPTDTGELFF. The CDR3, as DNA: TGTGCCAGCAGTCCGACAGACACCGGGGAGCTGTTTTTT.

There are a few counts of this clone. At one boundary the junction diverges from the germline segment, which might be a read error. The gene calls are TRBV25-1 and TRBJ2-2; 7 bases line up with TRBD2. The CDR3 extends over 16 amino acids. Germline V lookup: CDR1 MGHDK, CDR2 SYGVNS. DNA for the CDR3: TGTGCCAGCAGTGAAGCTGGTCAGGGAGGGCACCGGGGAGCTGTTTTT. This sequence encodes CASSEAGQGGHRGAVF. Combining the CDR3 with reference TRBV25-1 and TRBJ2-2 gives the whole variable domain EADIYQTPRYLVIGTGKKITLECSQTMGHDKMYWYQQDPGMELHLIHYSYGVNSTEKGDLSSESTVSRIRTEHFPLTLESARPSHTSQYLCASSEAGQGGHRGAVFGEGSRLTVL.

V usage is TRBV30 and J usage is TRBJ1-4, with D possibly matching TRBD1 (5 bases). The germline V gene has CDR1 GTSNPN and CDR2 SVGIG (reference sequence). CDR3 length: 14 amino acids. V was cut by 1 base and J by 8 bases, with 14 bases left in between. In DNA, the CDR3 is TGTGCCTGGAGTGAGTGGGGGGTAGGGGAAAAACTGTTTTTT. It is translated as CAWSEWGVGEKLFF. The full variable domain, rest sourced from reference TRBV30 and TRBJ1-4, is SQTIHQWPATLVQPVGSPLSLECTVEGTSNPNLYWYRQAAGRGLQLLFYSVGIGQISSEVPQNLSASRPQDRQFILSSKKLLLSDSGFYLCAWSEWGVGEKLFFGSGTQLSVL.

The CDR3 nucleotides read TGCGCCAGCAGCCCCGGGACAGGGGGCGTAATCTATGGCTACACCTTC. It is translated as CASSPGTGGVIYGYTF. The V call is TRBV5-1, the J call TRBJ1-2, with 12 bases matching TRBD1. CDR1 SGHRS and CDR2 YFSETQ come from the germline V gene. Trimming at V came to 4 bases and at J to 4 bases, leaving 8 bases not matched to a gene. The CDR3 length is 16 residues.

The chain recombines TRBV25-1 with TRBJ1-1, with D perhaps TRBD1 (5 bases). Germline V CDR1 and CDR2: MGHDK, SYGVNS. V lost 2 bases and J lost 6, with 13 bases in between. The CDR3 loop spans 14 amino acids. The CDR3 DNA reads TGTGCCAGCAGTGAACAGGGTAAGGGCCCTGAAGCTTTCTTT. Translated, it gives CASSEQGKGPEAFF.

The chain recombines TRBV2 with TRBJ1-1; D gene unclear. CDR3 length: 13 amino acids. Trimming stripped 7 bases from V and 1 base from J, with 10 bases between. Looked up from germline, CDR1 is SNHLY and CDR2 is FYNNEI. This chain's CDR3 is CASTSRQNTEAFF. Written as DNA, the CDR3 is TGTGCCAGCACCTCGCGACAGAACACTGAAGCTTTCTTT.

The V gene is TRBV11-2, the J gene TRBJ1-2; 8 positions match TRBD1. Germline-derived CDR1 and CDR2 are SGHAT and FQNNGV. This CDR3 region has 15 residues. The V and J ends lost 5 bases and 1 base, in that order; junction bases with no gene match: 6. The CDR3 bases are TGTGCCAGCAGCGTAGGACAGGGACATAACTATGGCTACACCTTC. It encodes CASSVGQGHNYGYTF.

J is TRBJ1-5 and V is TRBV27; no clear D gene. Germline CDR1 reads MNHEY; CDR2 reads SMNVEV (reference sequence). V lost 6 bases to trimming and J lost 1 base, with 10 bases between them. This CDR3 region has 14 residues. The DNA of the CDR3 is TGTGCCAGCAGGCGGCGTGGGAGCAATCAGCCCCAGCATTTT. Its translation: CASRRRGSNQPQHF.

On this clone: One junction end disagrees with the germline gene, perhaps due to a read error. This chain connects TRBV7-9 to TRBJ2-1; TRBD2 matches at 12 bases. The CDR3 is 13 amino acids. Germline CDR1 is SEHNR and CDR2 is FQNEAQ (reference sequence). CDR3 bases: TGTGCCAGCAGCTTAGGATCTAGCGGGGGGGTGATCTTC. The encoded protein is CASSLGSSGGVIF.

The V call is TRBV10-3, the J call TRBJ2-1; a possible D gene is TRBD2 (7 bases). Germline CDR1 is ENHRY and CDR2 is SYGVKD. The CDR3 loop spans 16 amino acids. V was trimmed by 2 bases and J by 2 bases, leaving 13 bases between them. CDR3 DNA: TGTGCCATCAGTGAGCTGGGCGGGGGCACCTACAATGAGCAGTTCTTC. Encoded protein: CAISELGGGTYNEQFF.

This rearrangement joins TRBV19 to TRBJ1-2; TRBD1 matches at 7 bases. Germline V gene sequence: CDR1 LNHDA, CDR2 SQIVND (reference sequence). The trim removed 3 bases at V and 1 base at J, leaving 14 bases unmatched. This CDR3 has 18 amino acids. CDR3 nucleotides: TGTGCCAGTAGTATCGATAAGGACAGGCGGGACCTTAACTATGGCTACACCTTC. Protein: CASSIDKDRRDLNYGYTF.

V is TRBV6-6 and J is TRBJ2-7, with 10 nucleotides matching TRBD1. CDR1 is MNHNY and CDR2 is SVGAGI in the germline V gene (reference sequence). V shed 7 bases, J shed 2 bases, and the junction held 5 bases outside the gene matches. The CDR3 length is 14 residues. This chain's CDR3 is CASTGTGAPYEQYF. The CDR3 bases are TGTGCCAGCACTGGGACAGGGGCCCCCTACGAGCAGTACTTC.

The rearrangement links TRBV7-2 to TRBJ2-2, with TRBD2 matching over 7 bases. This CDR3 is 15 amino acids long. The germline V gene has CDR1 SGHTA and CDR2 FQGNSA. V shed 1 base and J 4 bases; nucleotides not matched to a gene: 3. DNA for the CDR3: TGTGCCAGCAGCTTAGTGCGGGGGAGCACCGGGGAGCTGTTTTTT. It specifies CASSLVRGSTGELFF.

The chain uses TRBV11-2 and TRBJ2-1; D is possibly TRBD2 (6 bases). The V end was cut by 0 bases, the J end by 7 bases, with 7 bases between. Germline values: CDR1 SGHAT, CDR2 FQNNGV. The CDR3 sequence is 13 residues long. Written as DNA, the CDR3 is TGTGCCAGCAGCTTAGATCGGGGGAATGAGCAGTTCTTC. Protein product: CASSLDRGNEQFF.

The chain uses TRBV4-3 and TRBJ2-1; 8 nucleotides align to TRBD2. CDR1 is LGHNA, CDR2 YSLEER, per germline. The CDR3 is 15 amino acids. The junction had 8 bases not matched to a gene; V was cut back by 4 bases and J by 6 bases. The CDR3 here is CASSLFSGGVNEQFF. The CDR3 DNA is TGCGCCAGCAGCCTCTTCAGCGGGGGAGTCAATGAGCAGTTCTTC.

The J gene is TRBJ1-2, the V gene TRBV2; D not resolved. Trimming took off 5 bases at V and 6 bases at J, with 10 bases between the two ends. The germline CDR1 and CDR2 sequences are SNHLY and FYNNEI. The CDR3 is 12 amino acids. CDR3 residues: CASSIRQNGYTF. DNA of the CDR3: TGTGCCAGCAGTATTCGTCAGAATGGCTACACCTTC.

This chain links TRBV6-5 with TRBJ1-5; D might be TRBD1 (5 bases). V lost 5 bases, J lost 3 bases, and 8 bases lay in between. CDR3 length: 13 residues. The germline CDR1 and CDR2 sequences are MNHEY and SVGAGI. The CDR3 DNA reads TGTGCCAGCAGTAGGGGTCCCAATCAGCCCCAGCATTTT. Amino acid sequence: CASSRGPNQPQHF.

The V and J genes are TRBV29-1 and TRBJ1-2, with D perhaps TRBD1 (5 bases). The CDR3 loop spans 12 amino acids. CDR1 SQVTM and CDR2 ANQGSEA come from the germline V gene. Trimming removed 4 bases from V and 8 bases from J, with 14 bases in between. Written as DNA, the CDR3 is TGCAGCGTTGTAGGGCAGGGCGGCGGCTACACCTTC. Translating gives CSVVGQGGGYTF.

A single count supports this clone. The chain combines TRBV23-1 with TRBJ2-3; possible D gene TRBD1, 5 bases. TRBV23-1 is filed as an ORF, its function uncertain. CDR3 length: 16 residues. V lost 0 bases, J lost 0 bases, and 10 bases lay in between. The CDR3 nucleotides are TGCGCCAGCAGTCAATCGGCGAGACAGAGCACAGATACGCAGTATTTT. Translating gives CASSQSARQSTDTQYF.

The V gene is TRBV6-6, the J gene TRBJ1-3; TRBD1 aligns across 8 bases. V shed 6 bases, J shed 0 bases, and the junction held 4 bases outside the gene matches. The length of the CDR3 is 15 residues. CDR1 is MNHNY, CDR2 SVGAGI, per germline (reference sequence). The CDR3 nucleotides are TGTGCCAGCAGGGGACAGGTAGACTCTGGAAACACCATATATTTT. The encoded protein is CASRGQVDSGNTIYF.

The DNA for the CDR3 is TGTGCCAGCAGCTTAGACGAGCATTTGGTAGAGACCCAGTACTTC. It codes for CASSLDEHLVETQYF. The chain is built from TRBV7-8 and TRBJ2-5, with D uncertain. Germline V gives CDR1 SGHVS, CDR2 FQNEAQ. The CDR3 is 15 amino acids. With 1 base removed from V and 4 bases from J, the gap between germline ends came to 13 bases. Together with reference TRBV7-8 and TRBJ2-5, the CDR3 gives the full variable domain: GAGVSQSPRYKVAKRGQDVALRCDPISGHVSLFWYQQALGQGPEFLTYFQNEAQLDKSGLPSDRFFAERPEGSVSTLKIQRTQQEDSAVYLCASSLDEHLVETQYFGPGTRLLVL.

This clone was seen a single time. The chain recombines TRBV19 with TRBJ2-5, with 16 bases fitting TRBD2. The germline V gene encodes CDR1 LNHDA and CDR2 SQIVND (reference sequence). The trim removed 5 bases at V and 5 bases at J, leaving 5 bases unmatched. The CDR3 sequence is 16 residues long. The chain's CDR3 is CASSPGTSGGAETQYF. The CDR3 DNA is TGTGCCAGTAGTCCCGGGACTAGCGGGGGGGCGGAGACCCAGTACTTC.